This is a list of T cell receptor beta chains from one sample in a study of identical twins. TCRdb analysed the 5' RACE reads with MiXCR anew, one entry per CDR3 protein. In the table there are 600,000 to 800,000 distinct CDR3 sequences, 21% of which are singletons. The data also belong to a second study, concerning T cells expressing NK-cell markers.

The specimen was PBMCs. The source is a woman between 18 and 30 years old in good health. Each CDR3 is given with its conserved first and last residue. The order of the fields is clone size, D gene, J gene, V gene, CDR3 DNA, CDR3 protein. A D gene is named only where the DNA matches it firmly. Clone size, where shown, is once, few, many, or a class for clones that have expanded.

-,TRBD1,TRBJ2-5,TRBV20-1,TGCAGTGCTAGTGTGACAGGGGGGGAGACCCAGTACTTC,CSASVTGGETQYF
-,TRBD2,TRBJ2-7,TRBV29-1,TGCAGCGCCGGAGGGACTAGCGGGAGTTACGAGCAGTACTTC,CSAGGTSGSYEQYF
few,TRBD1,TRBJ2-3,TRBV12-3/TRBV12-4,TGTGCCAGCAGGGATGGACAGGGATTCACAGATACGCAGTATTTT,CASRDGQGFTDTQYF
many,TRBD2,TRBJ2-5,TRBV4-3,TGCGCCAGCAGCCAAGTCCTTAGCGGGTTCCAAGAGACCCAGTACTTC,CASSQVLSGFQETQYF
few,-,TRBJ1-2,TRBV5-5,TGTGCCAGCAGCCGGCACGGCTACTATGGCTACACCTTC,CASSRHGYYGYTF
-,TRBD2,TRBJ2-1,TRBV20-1,TGCAGTGCTCCTTTAGTAGCGGGTTCCTACAATGAGCAGTTCTTC,CSAPLVAGSYNEQFF
many,-,TRBJ2-2,TRBV5-6,TGTGCCAGTAAGCTGTGGGGGACCGGGGAGCTGTTTTTT,CASKLWGTGELFF
-,-,TRBJ2-7,TRBV12-3/TRBV12-4,TGTGCCAGCCGATGGGACGTATACTACGAGCAGTACTTC,CASRWDVYYEQYF
-,TRBD2,TRBJ2-7,TRBV29-1,TGCAGCGTAGGGACTAGCGGGATCTACGAGCAGTACTTC,CSVGTSGIYEQYF
few,TRBD1,TRBJ2-7,TRBV10-3,TGTGCCATCTCCGGGACAGGGGGCTCCGAGCAGTACTTC,CAISGTGGSEQYF
-,TRBD2,TRBJ2-1,TRBV7-9,TGTGCCAGCAGCTTAGGAGCGGGAGTCGTCAATGAGCAGTTCTTC,CASSLGAGVVNEQFF
-,-,TRBJ1-6,TRBV9,TGTGACAGCAGCGTAGTAGGTTCACCCCTCCACTTT,CDSSVVGSPLHF
few,-,TRBJ1-5,TRBV12-3/TRBV12-4,TGTGCCAGCAGTTTAGGGTTAGGCAATCAGCCCCAGCATTTT,CASSLGLGNQPQHF
-,TRBD1,TRBJ2-3,TRBV7-2,TGTGCCAGCAGCCCACAGGGGAGTACGCAGTATTTT,CASSPQGSTQYF
-,TRBD2,TRBJ2-1,TRBV12-5,TGTGCTAGTGGTTTCCCACAGACTAGCGGGAGGGCCTACAATGAGCAGTTCTTC,CASGFPQTSGRAYNEQFF
few,-,TRBJ2-7,TRBV20-1,TGCAGTGCTTCTCTAATTGGACAGCCCACCTACGAGCAGTACTTC,CSASLIGQPTYEQYF